The rows below give T cell receptor beta chains drawn from one sample of a study of CD8 T cells in ankylosing spondylitis. A single record per CDR3 protein comes from TCRdb applying MiXCR to the 5' RACE reads. This sample yields approximately 250,000 distinct CDR3 sequences, of which approximately 8.4% are seen a single time; 4.8% belongs to the top ten. The sequenced sample was blood, either unsorted or a sorted T cell fraction (not recorded which). The receptors come from a female donor with ankylosing spondylitis or in good health (not recorded which). Each CDR3 is given with its conserved first and last residue. A D gene is named only where the DNA matches it firmly. Clone size is stated in some rows and not others, as once, few, many or a class when expanded.

j_call,clone_size,d_call,v_call,cdr3_aa,cdr3_nt
TRBJ2-2,many,.,TRBV12-3/TRBV12-4,CASSPTRTGELFF,TGTGCCAGCAGCCCGACTAGGACCGGGGAGCTGTTTTTT
TRBJ2-1,many,.,TRBV20-1,CSANPRAYNEQFF,TGCAGTGCCAATCCAAGGGCCTACAATGAGCAGTTCTTC
TRBJ1-1,many,.,TRBV15,CATSREPGMNTEAFF,TGTGCCACCAGCAGAGAGCCGGGGATGAACACTGAAGCTTTCTTT
TRBJ2-2,many,.,TRBV20-1,CSAPGRTGELFF,TGCAGTGCCCCTGGGAGGACCGGGGAGCTGTTTTTT
TRBJ2-1,many,.,TRBV20-1,CSAYARIDNEQFF,TGCAGTGCCTACGCGAGAATAGACAATGAGCAGTTCTTC
TRBJ1-6,many,.,TRBV6-5,CASSYGLQSPLHF,TGTGCCAGCAGTTACGGGCTCCAGTCACCCCTCCACTTT
TRBJ2-7,.,.,TRBV29-1,CSVEEAGGEQYF,TGCAGCGTTGAAGAAGCTGGGGGCGAGCAGTACTTC
TRBJ2-3,.,.,TRBV4-3,CASSQDGSGRRTDTQYF,TGCGCCAGCAGCCAAGATGGTTCGGGGCGGCGCACAGATACGCAGTATTTT
TRBJ2-7,few,TRBD2,TRBV15,CATSRGLAGPANYEQYF,TGTGCCACCAGCAGAGGGCTAGCGGGCCCCGCAAACTACGAGCAGTACTTC
TRBJ1-1,many,.,TRBV6-2/TRBV6-3,CASTSPPDRSTEAFF,TGTGCCAGCACCTCCCCTCCGGACAGATCCACTGAAGCTTTCTTT
TRBJ2-7,.,TRBD1,TRBV3-1,CASSSGPDRDHEQYF,TGTGCCAGCAGCAGCGGCCCGGACAGGGACCACGAGCAGTACTTC
TRBJ1-3,many,.,TRBV29-1,CSVPTETSGNTIYF,TGCAGCGTTCCGACCGAGACATCCGGAAACACCATATATTTT
TRBJ1-1,many,.,TRBV11-2,CASSYDPNTEAFF,TGTGCCAGCAGCTACGACCCAAACACTGAAGCTTTCTTT
TRBJ2-1,.,.,TRBV7-8,CVSSYSAYNEQFF,TGTGTCAGCAGCTACAGCGCCTACAATGAGCAGTTCTTC
TRBJ1-5,many,.,TRBV12-3/TRBV12-4,CASSDISSGGYSNQPQHF,TGTGCCAGCAGTGACATCTCCTCGGGGGGTTATAGCAATCAGCCCCAGCATTTT
TRBJ1-1,many,.,TRBV12-5,CASGLFNTEAFF,TGTGCTAGTGGTTTATTCAACACTGAAGCTTTCTTT
TRBJ2-5,.,TRBD1,TRBV7-9,CASTPPQGVMRTQYF,TGTGCCAGCACCCCCCCACAGGGGGTAATGCGGACCCAGTACTTC
TRBJ2-7,many,.,TRBV9,CASSLTGTPLENSPYEQYF,TGTGCCAGCAGCCTAACCGGGACTCCACTAGAGAATTCTCCCTACGAGCAGTACTTC
TRBJ1-2,.,.,TRBV20-1,CNYRVDYGYTF,TGCAATTACAGGGTTGACTATGGCTACACCTTC
TRBJ2-1,.,TRBD1,TRBV27,CASSTLWDRASNEQFF,TGTGCCAGCAGTACTCTATGGGACAGAGCTTCCAATGAGCAGTTCTTC